This T cell receptor (beta chain) emerged from a study of T-cell reconstitution after alpha-beta-depleted transplantation in children. General study points: Reportedly, alpha-beta T cells present about two months post-transplant originated from several hundred expanded clones of graft origin. Newly produced T cells mostly accounted for T-cell counts and diversity one year post-transplant. The high TCRbeta diversity at day 60 in some patients came from surviving recipient T cells and thymic progenitors.

Concerning this clonotype: Antigen specificity is unknown.

It was with unique molecular identifiers that the TCRbeta library was prepared. Each CDR3 protein is one row after TCRdb ran MiXCR on the PCR reads. The sample records a few hundred thousand distinct CDR3 sequences, roughly 16% being singletons. This receptor was identified in a boy less than two years old who had a stem cell transplant for Wiskott-Aldrich syndrome, so the T cells may come from the graft donor. The material was PBMCs, mostly from graft donor cells, obtained 360 days after TCRalphabeta/CD19-depleted stem cell transplant.

CDR3 in amino acids: CASSFRDSGTDTQYF. The CDR3 coding sequence is TGCGCCAGCAGCTTCCGGGACTCAGGCACAGATACGCAGTATTTT. The chain joins TRBV5-1 to TRBJ2-3, with D possibly TRBD2 on 6 matching bases. The ends were cut back, 2 bases at V and 1 base at J, with 11 bases in the middle. CDR3 length: 15 residues. Germline lookup yields CDR1 SGHRS and CDR2 YFSETQ.